A selection of T cell receptor beta chains follows, all from one sample in a study of T cells after yellow fever vaccination. From the 5' RACE reads, TCRdb called clonotypes with MiXCR, one entry per CDR3 protein. The top ten hold around a sixth of the sample, which has some 560,000 distinct CDR3 sequences, less than 20% seen once. The material was PBMCs, obtained more than 4 days after the first yellow fever vaccination. These TCRs come from a man between 18 and 35 years old who received the YFV17D yellow fever vaccine. Both conserved end residues are part of each CDR3. Fields, in order: clone size, D gene, V gene, J gene, CDR3 DNA, CDR3 protein. D genes are given only for firm matches. Clone size, where shown, is once, few, many, or a class for clones that have expanded.

abundance: few; d_gene: .; v_gene: TRBV6-5; j_gene: TRBJ1-6; CDR3nt: TGTGCCAGCAGTTCCGACATTTGGAATTCACCCCTCCACTTT; CDR3aa: CASSSDIWNSPLHF
abundance: .; d_gene: .; v_gene: TRBV7-2; j_gene: TRBJ2-7; CDR3nt: TGTGCCAGCAGCTTAGCCCGGGGGATAGCCTACGAGCAGTACTTC; CDR3aa: CASSLARGIAYEQYF
abundance: many; d_gene: TRBD2; v_gene: TRBV5-1; j_gene: TRBJ2-1; CDR3nt: TGTGCCAGCAGCCGGACTAGCGGGGGATACAATGAGCAGTTCTTC; CDR3aa: CASSRTSGGYNEQFF
abundance: few; d_gene: TRBD2; v_gene: TRBV12-3/TRBV12-4; j_gene: TRBJ2-6; CDR3nt: TGTGCCAGCAGTCCCCAAGCGGGGGGGCTGGCTGGGGCCAACGTCCTGACTTTC; CDR3aa: CASSPQAGGLAGANVLTF
abundance: .; d_gene: .; v_gene: TRBV5-1; j_gene: TRBJ2-2; CDR3nt: TGCGCCAGCAGCACGCTACAGGGTTCCGGGGAGCTGTTTTTT; CDR3aa: CASSTLQGSGELFF
abundance: .; d_gene: .; v_gene: TRBV4-2; j_gene: TRBJ2-3; CDR3nt: TGTGCCAGCAGCCAAGCGTACAGACTACTTCGGCAGTATTTT; CDR3aa: CASSQAYRLLRQYF
abundance: .; d_gene: .; v_gene: TRBV7-2; j_gene: TRBJ2-1; CDR3nt: TGTGCCAGCAGCCCAGGTTTGGGGGCCAATGAGCAGTTCTTC; CDR3aa: CASSPGLGANEQFF
abundance: many; d_gene: .; v_gene: TRBV19; j_gene: TRBJ1-1; CDR3nt: TGTGCCAGTAGGGGAGGGAACACTGAAGCTTTCTTT; CDR3aa: CASRGGNTEAFF
abundance: few; d_gene: .; v_gene: TRBV20-1; j_gene: TRBJ1-5; CDR3nt: TGCAGTGCTAGTCGGCAGGGTGGTCAGCCCCAGCATTTT; CDR3aa: CSASRQGGQPQHF
abundance: few; d_gene: TRBD2; v_gene: TRBV18; j_gene: TRBJ2-3; CDR3nt: TGTGCCAGCTCACCACAGTTCGGGGGGGCAGATACGCAGTATTTT; CDR3aa: CASSPQFGGADTQYF
abundance: few; d_gene: .; v_gene: TRBV7-2; j_gene: TRBJ2-1; CDR3nt: TGTGCCAGCAGCTTTTGGGGTAATGAGCAGTTCTTC; CDR3aa: CASSFWGNEQFF
abundance: .; d_gene: .; v_gene: TRBV7-2; j_gene: TRBJ1-4; CDR3nt: TGTGCCAGCGCCCTGTCGGCAACTAATGAAAAACTGTTTTTT; CDR3aa: CASALSATNEKLFF
abundance: .; d_gene: .; v_gene: TRBV5-8; j_gene: TRBJ1-5; CDR3nt: TGTGCCAGCAGCAAGGGGGACTCGGGCGATCAGCCCCAGCATTTT; CDR3aa: CASSKGDSGDQPQHF
abundance: few; d_gene: .; v_gene: TRBV7-9; j_gene: TRBJ2-3; CDR3nt: TGTGCCAGCAGCGGTCGACAGGTTAGCACAGATACGCAGTATTTT; CDR3aa: CASSGRQVSTDTQYF
abundance: many; d_gene: .; v_gene: TRBV19; j_gene: TRBJ1-1; CDR3nt: TGTGCCAGTACGGACACCATTAACACTGAAGCTTTCTTT; CDR3aa: CASTDTINTEAFF
abundance: .; d_gene: .; v_gene: TRBV7-3; j_gene: TRBJ2-5; CDR3nt: TGTGCCAGCAGCCGGACCAGCTCAGAGACCCAGTACTTC; CDR3aa: CASSRTSSETQYF
abundance: .; d_gene: .; v_gene: TRBV27; j_gene: TRBJ1-6; CDR3nt: TGTGCCAGCAGTTTGACGTGGGATTCACCCCTCCACTTT; CDR3aa: CASSLTWDSPLHF
abundance: few; d_gene: .; v_gene: TRBV30; j_gene: TRBJ1-5; CDR3nt: TGTGCCTGGAGGACCAAACAGGGAGGGGGGCATTTT; CDR3aa: CAWRTKQGGGHF
abundance: few; d_gene: TRBD2; v_gene: TRBV7-8; j_gene: TRBJ2-1; CDR3nt: TGTGCCAGCAGCTCACTTACTAGCGGGGGTCCCCAGGAGCAGTTCTTC; CDR3aa: CASSSLTSGGPQEQFF
abundance: few; d_gene: .; v_gene: TRBV7-8; j_gene: TRBJ1-4; CDR3nt: TGTGCCAGCAGCCCCCTAGGCCTGTCAAGGGAAAAACTGTTTTTT; CDR3aa: CASSPLGLSREKLFF
abundance: .; d_gene: TRBD1; v_gene: TRBV5-6; j_gene: TRBJ2-1; CDR3nt: TGTGCCAGCAGCTCAGAGGGGGCCGTCAATGAGCAGTTCTTC; CDR3aa: CASSSEGAVNEQFF
abundance: .; d_gene: .; v_gene: TRBV4-1; j_gene: TRBJ1-4; CDR3nt: TGCGCCAGCAGCCAAACCCTCCCTATTTATGCAAATGAAAAACTGTTTTTT; CDR3aa: CASSQTLPIYANEKLFF
abundance: .; d_gene: TRBD2; v_gene: TRBV3-1; j_gene: TRBJ2-3; CDR3nt: TGTGCCAGCAGCCCTAGCGGGGGGTCTCCCGATACGCAGTATTTT; CDR3aa: CASSPSGGSPDTQYF
abundance: .; d_gene: .; v_gene: TRBV5-6; j_gene: TRBJ2-3; CDR3nt: TGTGCCAGCAGCCGGGCGGTCCAGGTTCCAGATACGCAGTATTTT; CDR3aa: CASSRAVQVPDTQYF
abundance: few; d_gene: .; v_gene: TRBV7-9; j_gene: TRBJ1-5; CDR3nt: TGTGCCTCTCGGGGAGCTGGTAGCAATCAGCCCCAGCATTTT; CDR3aa: CASRGAGSNQPQHF
abundance: .; d_gene: TRBD2; v_gene: TRBV7-9; j_gene: TRBJ2-4; CDR3nt: TGTGCCAGCAGTCCGACTAGCGGGGGTGGGTGGAACATTCAGTACTTC; CDR3aa: CASSPTSGGGWNIQYF
abundance: .; d_gene: .; v_gene: TRBV5-1; j_gene: TRBJ2-7; CDR3nt: TGCGCCAGCAGCGCGAGAAGTATGGCAAGTTGGGAATCCTACGAGCAGTACTTC; CDR3aa: CASSARSMASWESYEQYF
abundance: .; d_gene: TRBD1; v_gene: TRBV7-9; j_gene: TRBJ2-2; CDR3nt: TGTGCCAGCAGCTTAAGACAGGGTGACCCCGGGGAGCTGTTTTTT; CDR3aa: CASSLRQGDPGELFF
abundance: few; d_gene: .; v_gene: TRBV11-1; j_gene: TRBJ2-1; CDR3nt: TGTGCCAGCAGCTTAGCGTTGCGGTCAGAACCCGAATACAATGAGCAGTTCTTC; CDR3aa: CASSLALRSEPEYNEQFF
abundance: .; d_gene: .; v_gene: TRBV20-1; j_gene: TRBJ2-1; CDR3nt: TGCAGTGCTAGAGCTCGAACGGGGACCGCAGGGGATGAGCAGTTCTTC; CDR3aa: CSARARTGTAGDEQFF
abundance: few; d_gene: .; v_gene: TRBV9; j_gene: TRBJ1-2; CDR3nt: TGTGCCAGCAGCGTAGCTGACCACTATGGCTACACCTTC; CDR3aa: CASSVADHYGYTF
abundance: .; d_gene: .; v_gene: TRBV12-3/TRBV12-4; j_gene: TRBJ1-5; CDR3nt: TGTGCCAGCAGTTTATCCTTAGGGGTCCAGCATTTT; CDR3aa: CASSLSLGVQHF
abundance: .; d_gene: .; v_gene: TRBV6-1; j_gene: TRBJ2-7; CDR3nt: TGTGCCAGCAGTGAACTGGGGGGCTCCTACGAGCAGTACTTC; CDR3aa: CASSELGGSYEQYF
abundance: .; d_gene: .; v_gene: TRBV29-1; j_gene: TRBJ1-1; CDR3nt: TGCAGCGTTTCCAGGCCGACCACTGAAGCTTTCTTT; CDR3aa: CSVSRPTTEAFF
abundance: .; d_gene: .; v_gene: TRBV5-4; j_gene: TRBJ2-1; CDR3nt: TGTGCCAGCCGGGGACTTACCAATGAGCAGTTCTTC; CDR3aa: CASRGLTNEQFF
abundance: .; d_gene: .; v_gene: TRBV2; j_gene: TRBJ2-5; CDR3nt: TGTGCCAGCAAGCTGGGAGGAGAGACCCAGTACTTC; CDR3aa: CASKLGGETQYF
abundance: .; d_gene: .; v_gene: TRBV12-3/TRBV12-4; j_gene: TRBJ1-1; CDR3nt: TGTGCCAGCAGTTTGGGGCCTCGGAGGGAGTCAGCTTTCTTT; CDR3aa: CASSLGPRRESAFF
abundance: few; d_gene: .; v_gene: TRBV12-3/TRBV12-4; j_gene: TRBJ2-2; CDR3nt: TGTGCCAGCAGGGCTGCCGGGACCGCCGGTGGCACCGGGGAGCTGTTTTTT; CDR3aa: CASRAAGTAGGTGELFF
abundance: few; d_gene: TRBD1; v_gene: TRBV20-1; j_gene: TRBJ1-3; CDR3nt: TGCAGTGCCCCCGGGACAGGGTTTGGCACCATATATTTT; CDR3aa: CSAPGTGFGTIYF
abundance: .; d_gene: .; v_gene: TRBV10-3; j_gene: TRBJ2-1; CDR3nt: TGTGCCATCAGTGTCGGACTTTACAATGAGCAGTTCTTC; CDR3aa: CAISVGLYNEQFF
abundance: few; d_gene: .; v_gene: TRBV18; j_gene: TRBJ1-5; CDR3nt: TGTGCCAGCTCACCCCAGGGCATCGGCAATCAGCCCCAGCATTTT; CDR3aa: CASSPQGIGNQPQHF
abundance: .; d_gene: TRBD1; v_gene: TRBV3-1; j_gene: TRBJ2-5; CDR3nt: TGTGCCAGCAGCCACTGGACAGGGACCCAAGAGACCCAGTACTTC; CDR3aa: CASSHWTGTQETQYF
abundance: few; d_gene: TRBD1; v_gene: TRBV12-5; j_gene: TRBJ2-7; CDR3nt: TGTGCTAGTAGGGGACAGCTCTCCTACGAGCAGTACTTC; CDR3aa: CASRGQLSYEQYF
abundance: .; d_gene: TRBD1; v_gene: TRBV5-6; j_gene: TRBJ1-5; CDR3nt: TGTGCCAGCAGCAAAACAGGGGTGGGCAATCAGCCCCAGCATTTT; CDR3aa: CASSKTGVGNQPQHF
abundance: .; d_gene: .; v_gene: TRBV6-6; j_gene: TRBJ2-5; CDR3nt: TGTGCCAGCATGGGGGGGGCGGCAGAGACCCAGTACTTC; CDR3aa: CASMGGAAETQYF
abundance: many; d_gene: TRBD1; v_gene: TRBV20-1; j_gene: TRBJ1-4; CDR3nt: TGCAGTGCGGAGTCGACAGGGGGCAATGAAAAACTGTTTTTT; CDR3aa: CSAESTGGNEKLFF
abundance: few; d_gene: .; v_gene: TRBV2; j_gene: TRBJ1-1; CDR3nt: TGTGCCAGCGGTGCTATGCGCTTACCAAACACTGAAGCTTTCTTT; CDR3aa: CASGAMRLPNTEAFF
abundance: .; d_gene: .; v_gene: TRBV7-8; j_gene: TRBJ2-1; CDR3nt: TGTGCCAGCAGCTTTGATGTTGAGCAGTTCTTC; CDR3aa: CASSFDVEQFF
abundance: few; d_gene: .; v_gene: TRBV6-5; j_gene: TRBJ2-2; CDR3nt: TGTGCCAGCAGTTACTCTTCGGTCGGGGAGCTGTTTTTT; CDR3aa: CASSYSSVGELFF
abundance: .; d_gene: .; v_gene: TRBV18; j_gene: TRBJ2-4; CDR3nt: TGTGCCAGCTCACCATTGGGAGACATTCAGTACTTC; CDR3aa: CASSPLGDIQYF
abundance: many; d_gene: TRBD2; v_gene: TRBV7-2; j_gene: TRBJ2-3; CDR3nt: TGTGCCAGCAGCTTAAGGCGGGGGAGGGTAGATACGCAGTATTTT; CDR3aa: CASSLRRGRVDTQYF
abundance: .; d_gene: TRBD1; v_gene: TRBV7-9; j_gene: TRBJ1-1; CDR3nt: TGTGCCAGCAGCGGCGTCGATCGGGGACAGGGGTACACTGAAGCTTTCTTT; CDR3aa: CASSGVDRGQGYTEAFF
abundance: many; d_gene: .; v_gene: TRBV11-3; j_gene: TRBJ2-1; CDR3nt: TGTGCCAGCAGCTTATCAGAAAACAATGAGCAGTTCTTC; CDR3aa: CASSLSENNEQFF
abundance: .; d_gene: .; v_gene: TRBV20-1; j_gene: TRBJ1-4; CDR3nt: TGCGCGTGGGAGGGTGGGGCTAATGAAAAACTGTTTTTT; CDR3aa: CAWEGGANEKLFF